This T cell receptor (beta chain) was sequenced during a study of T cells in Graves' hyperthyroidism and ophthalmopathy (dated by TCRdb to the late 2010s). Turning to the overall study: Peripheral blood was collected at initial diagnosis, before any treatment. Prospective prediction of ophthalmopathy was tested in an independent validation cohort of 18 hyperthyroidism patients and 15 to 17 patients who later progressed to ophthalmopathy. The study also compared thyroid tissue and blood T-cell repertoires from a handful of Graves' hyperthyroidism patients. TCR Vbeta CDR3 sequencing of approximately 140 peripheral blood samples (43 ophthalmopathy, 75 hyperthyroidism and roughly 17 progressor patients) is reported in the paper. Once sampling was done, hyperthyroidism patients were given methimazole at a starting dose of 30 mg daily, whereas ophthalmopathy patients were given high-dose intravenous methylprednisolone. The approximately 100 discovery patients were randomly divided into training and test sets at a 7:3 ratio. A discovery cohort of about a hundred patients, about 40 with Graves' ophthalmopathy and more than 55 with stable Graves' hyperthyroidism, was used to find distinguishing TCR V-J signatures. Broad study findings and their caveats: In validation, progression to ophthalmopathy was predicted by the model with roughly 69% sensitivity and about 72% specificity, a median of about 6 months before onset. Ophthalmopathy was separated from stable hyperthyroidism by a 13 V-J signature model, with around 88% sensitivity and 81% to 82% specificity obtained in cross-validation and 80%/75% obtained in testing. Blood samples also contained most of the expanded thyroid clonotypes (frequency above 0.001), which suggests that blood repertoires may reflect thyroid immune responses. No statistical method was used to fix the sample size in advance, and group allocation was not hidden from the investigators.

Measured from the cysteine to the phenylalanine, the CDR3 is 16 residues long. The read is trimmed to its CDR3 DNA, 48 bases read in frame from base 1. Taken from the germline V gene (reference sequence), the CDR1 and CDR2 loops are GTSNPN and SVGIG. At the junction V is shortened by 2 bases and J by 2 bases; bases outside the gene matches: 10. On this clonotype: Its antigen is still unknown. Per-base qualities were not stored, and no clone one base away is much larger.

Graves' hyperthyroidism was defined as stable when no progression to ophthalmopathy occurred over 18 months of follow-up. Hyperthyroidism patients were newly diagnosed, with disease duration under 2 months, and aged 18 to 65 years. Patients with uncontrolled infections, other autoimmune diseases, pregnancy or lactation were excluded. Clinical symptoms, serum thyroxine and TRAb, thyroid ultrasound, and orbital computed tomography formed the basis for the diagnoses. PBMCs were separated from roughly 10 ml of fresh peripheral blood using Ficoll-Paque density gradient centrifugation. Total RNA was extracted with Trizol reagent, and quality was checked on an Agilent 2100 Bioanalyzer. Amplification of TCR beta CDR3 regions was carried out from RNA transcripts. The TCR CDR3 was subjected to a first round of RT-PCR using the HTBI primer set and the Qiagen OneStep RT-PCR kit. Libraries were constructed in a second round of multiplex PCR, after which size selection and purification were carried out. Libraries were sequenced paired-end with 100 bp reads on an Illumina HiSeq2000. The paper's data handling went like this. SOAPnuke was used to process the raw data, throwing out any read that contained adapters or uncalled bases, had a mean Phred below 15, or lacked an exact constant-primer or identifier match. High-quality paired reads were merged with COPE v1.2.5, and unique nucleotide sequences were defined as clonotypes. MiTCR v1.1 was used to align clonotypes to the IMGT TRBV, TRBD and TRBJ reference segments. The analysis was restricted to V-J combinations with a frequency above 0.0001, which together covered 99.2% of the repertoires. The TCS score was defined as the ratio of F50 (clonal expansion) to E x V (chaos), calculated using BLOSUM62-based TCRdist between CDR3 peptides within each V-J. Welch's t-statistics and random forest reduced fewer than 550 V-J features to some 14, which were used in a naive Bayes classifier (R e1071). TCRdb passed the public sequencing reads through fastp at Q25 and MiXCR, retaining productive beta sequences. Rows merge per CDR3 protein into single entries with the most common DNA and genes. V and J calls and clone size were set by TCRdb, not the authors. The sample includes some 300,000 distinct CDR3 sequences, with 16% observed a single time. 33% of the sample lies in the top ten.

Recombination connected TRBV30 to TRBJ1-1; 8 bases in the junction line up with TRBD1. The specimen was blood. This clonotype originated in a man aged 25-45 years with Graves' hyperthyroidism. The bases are TGTGCCTGGAGTTCACAGGGGGTAATTCGAAACACTGAAGCTTTCTTT. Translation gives CAWSSQGVIRNTEAFF.